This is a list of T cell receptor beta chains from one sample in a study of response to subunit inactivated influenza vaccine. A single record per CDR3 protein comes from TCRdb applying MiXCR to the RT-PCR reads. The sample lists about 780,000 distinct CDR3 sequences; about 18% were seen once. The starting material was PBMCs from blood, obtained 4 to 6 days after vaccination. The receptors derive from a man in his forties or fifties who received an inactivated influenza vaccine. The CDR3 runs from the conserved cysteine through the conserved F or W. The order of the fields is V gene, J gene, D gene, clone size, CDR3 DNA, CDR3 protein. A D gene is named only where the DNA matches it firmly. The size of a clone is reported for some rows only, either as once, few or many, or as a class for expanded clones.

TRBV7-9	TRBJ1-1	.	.	TGTGCCAGCAGCTCCACGGGGGAGACTGAAGCTTTCTTT	CASSSTGETEAFF
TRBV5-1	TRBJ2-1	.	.	TGCGCCAGCAGCAAGCGGGTGGGGGTCAATGAGCAGTTCTTC	CASSKRVGVNEQFF
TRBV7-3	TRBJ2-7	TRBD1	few	TGTGCCAGCAGCATAAACCCGGACAGGGGCAACGAGCAGTACTTC	CASSINPDRGNEQYF
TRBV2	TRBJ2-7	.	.	TGTGCCAGCAGTGATACGGTTGGTAGTTACGAGCAGTACTTC	CASSDTVGSYEQYF
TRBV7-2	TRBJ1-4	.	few	TGTGCCAGCAGCCCGAGTGGGACCCGGATTAATGAAAAACTGTTTTTT	CASSPSGTRINEKLFF
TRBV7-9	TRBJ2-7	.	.	TGTGCCAGCAGCGTTGCCGGGACATTCTACGAGCAGTACTTC	CASSVAGTFYEQYF
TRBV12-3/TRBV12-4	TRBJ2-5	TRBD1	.	TGTGCCAGCAGTTCGAGGACAGGCTCTGTAGAGACCCAGTACTTC	CASSSRTGSVETQYF
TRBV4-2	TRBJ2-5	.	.	TGTGCCAGCAGCCAAGTCTTTGGAGCGCAAGAGACCCAGTACTTC	CASSQVFGAQETQYF
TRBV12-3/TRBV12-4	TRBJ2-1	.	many	TGTGCCAGCAGTTGGGGCAGGGGTGACTACAATGAGCAGTTCTTC	CASSWGRGDYNEQFF
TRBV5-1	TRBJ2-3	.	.	TGCGCCAGCAGCCCCGGGGACAACCAAGACCTGTATTTT	CASSPGDNQDLYF
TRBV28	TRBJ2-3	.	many	TGTGCCAGCGAGGGCCACGCCCTTAGCACAGATACGCAGTATTTT	CASEGHALSTDTQYF
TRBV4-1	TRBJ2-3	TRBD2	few	TGCGCCACCTCACGGACTAGCGTACAAGATACGCAGTATTTT	CATSRTSVQDTQYF
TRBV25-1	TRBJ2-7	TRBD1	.	TGTGCCAGCAGTGAAGCCGGGACAGGGCCCTACGAGCAGTACTTC	CASSEAGTGPYEQYF
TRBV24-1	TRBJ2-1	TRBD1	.	TGTGCCACCAGTGACCCAGGACAGGGCTATGAGCAGTTCTTC	CATSDPGQGYEQFF
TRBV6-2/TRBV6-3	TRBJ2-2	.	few	TGTGCCAGCATCTCACCCTGGGGTGTGGAAACCGGGGAGCTGTTTTTT	CASISPWGVETGELFF
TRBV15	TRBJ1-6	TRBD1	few	TGTGCCACCAGCAGAGGACAGGGTCCGCTGTCACCCCTCCACTTT	CATSRGQGPLSPLHF
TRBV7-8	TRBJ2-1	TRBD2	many	TGTGCCAGCAGTAGCCGGACTAGCGGATACAATGAGCAGTTCTTC	CASSSRTSGYNEQFF
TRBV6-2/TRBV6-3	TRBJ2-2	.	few	TGTGCCAGCAGCCCTACCGGGAGAGGGACAATCGGGGAGCTGTTTTTT	CASSPTGRGTIGELFF
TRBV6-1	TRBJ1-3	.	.	TGTGCCAGCAGTGAAGGGGCCTCTGGAAACACCATATATTTT	CASSEGASGNTIYF
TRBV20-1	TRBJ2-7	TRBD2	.	TGCAGTGCTAACCATCTAGCGGGAGGGCCCTACGAGCAGTACTTC	CSANHLAGGPYEQYF
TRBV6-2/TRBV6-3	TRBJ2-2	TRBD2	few	TGTGCCAGCAGTTACAGGGCGGGAGGGCCTGGAGAGCTGTTTTTT	CASSYRAGGPGELFF
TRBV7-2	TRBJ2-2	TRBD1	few	TGTGCCAGCAGCCCAGGGGGCGACACCGGGGAGCTGTTTTTT	CASSPGGDTGELFF
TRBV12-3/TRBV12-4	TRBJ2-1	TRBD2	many	TGTGCCAGCAGCCCCCTCCTAGCGGCCAATGAGCAGTTCTTC	CASSPLLAANEQFF
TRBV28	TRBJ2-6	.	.	TGTGCCAGCCTTCCCGGGATAGGCTCTGGGGCCAACGTCCTGACTTTC	CASLPGIGSGANVLTF
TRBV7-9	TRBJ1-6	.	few	TGTGCCAGCAGCCCTGGGTACAATGATTCACCCCTCCACTTT	CASSPGYNDSPLHF
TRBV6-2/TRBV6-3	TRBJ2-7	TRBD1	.	TGTGCCAGCAGTCTAGGACAGGGGCGAGCGGACGAGCAGTACTTC	CASSLGQGRADEQYF
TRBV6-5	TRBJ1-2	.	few	TGTGCCAGCAGTTACTCGAAGTGGGGTGGCGGCTACACCTTC	CASSYSKWGGGYTF
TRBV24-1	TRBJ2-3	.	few	TGTGCCACCAGTGATTCTCGCCAGGGGACAGATACGCAGTATTTT	CATSDSRQGTDTQYF
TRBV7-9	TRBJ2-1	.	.	TGTGCCGTATATAGGGAGTCCTACAATGAGCAGTTCTTC	CAVYRESYNEQFF
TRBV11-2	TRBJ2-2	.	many	TGTGCCAGCAGCTTATGGGATCTAGGGGTGGCCGGGGAGCTGTTTTTT	CASSLWDLGVAGELFF
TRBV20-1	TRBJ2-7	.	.	TGCAGTTCTTCTGGCACAACCTACGAGCAGTACTTC	CSSSGTTYEQYF
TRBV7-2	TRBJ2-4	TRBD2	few	TGTGCCAGCAGCATACTTAGCGGGAGGCGGGAAAACATTCAGTACTTC	CASSILSGRRENIQYF
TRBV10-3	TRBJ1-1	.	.	TGTGCCATCAGTGGTATGGGCAGCAACACTGAAGCTTTCTTT	CAISGMGSNTEAFF
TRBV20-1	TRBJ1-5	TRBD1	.	TGCAGTGCTAGAGCAGGGGGCAGTCAGCCCCAGCATTTT	CSARAGGSQPQHF
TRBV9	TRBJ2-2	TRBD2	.	TGTGCCAGCAGCAAGGGACTAGCGGTAGAGATGGGGGAGCTGTTTTTT	CASSKGLAVEMGELFF
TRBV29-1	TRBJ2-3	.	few	TGCAGCGTTACGAAGCCGACGGGCCGCACAGATACGCAGTATTTT	CSVTKPTGRTDTQYF
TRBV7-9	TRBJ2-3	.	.	TGTACCAGCAGCTTAGCGAGGGTCGCGCAGTATTTT	CTSSLARVAQYF
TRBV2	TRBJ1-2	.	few	TGTGCCAGCAGCGAGGACGCGCCAGGCTACACCTTC	CASSEDAPGYTF
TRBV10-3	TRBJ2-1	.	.	TGTGCCATAGGGCGGGGTACGAGCTACAATGAGCAGTTCTTC	CAIGRGTSYNEQFF
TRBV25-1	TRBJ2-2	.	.	TGTGCCAGCAGTGAATGGACAGAGACCGGGGAGCTGTTTTTT	CASSEWTETGELFF
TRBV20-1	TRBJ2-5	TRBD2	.	TGCAGTGCTAGGAGGGCTAGCGGGGGGAGGATAGGGGAGACCCAGTACTTC	CSARRASGGRIGETQYF
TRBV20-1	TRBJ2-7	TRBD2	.	TGCAGTGCTAGAGATCCGGCTAGCGGACACGAGCAGTACTTC	CSARDPASGHEQYF
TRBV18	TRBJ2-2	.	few	TGTGCCAGCTCGGTAGACTATCTCAGATACACCGGGGAGCTGTTTTTT	CASSVDYLRYTGELFF
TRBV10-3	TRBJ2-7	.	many	TGTGCCATCAGTGGGGATGGAGACGAGCAGTACTTC	CAISGDGDEQYF
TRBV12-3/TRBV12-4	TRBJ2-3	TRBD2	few	TGTGCCAGCAGTGGGACTAGCGGACCCACAGATACGCAGTATTTT	CASSGTSGPTDTQYF
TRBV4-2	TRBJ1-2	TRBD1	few	TGTGCCAGCAGCCAAGGGACAGGCTCCTATGGCTACACCTTC	CASSQGTGSYGYTF
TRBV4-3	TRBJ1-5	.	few	TGCGCCAGCAGTCAAGGGAGGAATAGCAATCAGCCCCAGCATTTT	CASSQGRNSNQPQHF
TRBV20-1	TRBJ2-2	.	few	TGCAGTGCTAGAGGCGGCCGAGACGCGAACACCGGGGAGCTGTTTTTT	CSARGGRDANTGELFF
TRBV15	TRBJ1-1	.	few	TGTGCCACCAGCAGAGATATGCTGAACACTGAAGCTTTCTTT	CATSRDMLNTEAFF
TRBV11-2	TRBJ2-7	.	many	TGTGCCAGCAGCGCACGAGCGGTTGTTGGGGCAGGAGAGCAGTACTTC	CASSARAVVGAGEQYF
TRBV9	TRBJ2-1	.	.	TGTGCCAGCAGCCCAGCCGGACCCTCCTACAATGAGCAGTTCTTC	CASSPAGPSYNEQFF
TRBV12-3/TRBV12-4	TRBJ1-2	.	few	TGTGCCAGCAACCAGAGGGGACCCTTCTATGGCTACACCTTC	CASNQRGPFYGYTF
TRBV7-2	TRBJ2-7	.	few	TGTGCCAGCAGCTTATATCTAGCCGAAGAGCAGTACTTC	CASSLYLAEEQYF
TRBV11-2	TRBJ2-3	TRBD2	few	TGTGCCAGCAGCTTGAGGGCCAGGACTAGCGGGGGGGCCCGCACAGATACGCAGTATTTT	CASSLRARTSGGARTDTQYF
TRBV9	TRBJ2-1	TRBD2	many	TGTGCCAGCACAATAGCGGGAGGGACCTACAATGAGCAGTTCTTC	CASTIAGGTYNEQFF